This TCR beta chain was retrieved from a study of blood T cell repertoires in COVID-19. Study background: Researchers got acute and convalescent COVID-19 samples from the United States, Italy and Spain.

This clone was seen just once. The germline CDR1 and CDR2 sequences are GTSNPN and SVGIG (reference sequence). This CDR3 is built from 17 residues. V gave up 1 base and J gave up 1 base, with 20 bases separating them. Study processing details: Quantification of nucleated cells was approximated via reference gene primer amplification. Using immunoSEQ multiplex PCR, the repertoire was profiled, and TCRdb retains in-frame clones only, with some absent. The D gene and trimming were derived from the DNA, and the V and J assignments and clone size from that table. This sample has tens of thousands of clones; around 88% occur once, and the top ten carry 4% to 5.5%.

This clonotype was sampled from a woman older than 75 with acute or convalescent COVID-19. The specimen was peripheral blood. The rearrangement uses TRBV30 and TRBJ2-7; a possible D gene is TRBD2 (5 bases). The DNA of the CDR3 is TGTGCCTGGAGTGCGAGGGCCCTAGGACTTGATTCCTACGAGCAGTACTTC. The encoded protein is CAWSARALGLDSYEQYF. Full variable domain (rest looked up from reference TRBV30 and TRBJ2-7): SQTIHQWPATLVQPVGSPLSLECTVEGTSNPNLYWYRQAAGRGLQLLFYSVGIGQISSEVPQNLSASRPQDRQFILSSKKLLLSDSGFYLCAWSARALGLDSYEQYFGPGTRLTVT.